This is a list of T cell receptor beta chains from one sample in a study of blood T cell repertoires in COVID-19. Repertoires were generated with immunoSEQ multiplex PCR, while TCRdb's copy carries only in-frame clones and drops some. The sample has 300,000 to 400,000 clones; about 90% are singletons. The sequenced sample was peripheral blood. The source of these receptors is a woman between 18 and 29 years old who had recovered from COVID-19. Both conserved end residues are part of each CDR3.

j_call	v_call	cdr3_aa
TRBJ1-1	TRBV5-1	CASSLMGQGDTEAFF
TRBJ1-2	TRBV27	CASSFYRDGYGYTF
TRBJ1-1	TRBV19	CASSRDRGAEAFF
TRBJ2-1	TRBV7-2	CASSLRGLAGGLEFF
TRBJ2-1	TRBV30	CAPGVAGGHTSSYNEQFF
TRBJ2-2	TRBV9	CASSVGTSGRPRGTGELFF
TRBJ1-1	TRBV7-9	CASTPQGRTEAFF
TRBJ2-5	TRBV5-1	CASSEAGGQETQYF
TRBJ1-2	TRBV3-1/TRBV3-2	CASRTLGQAYGYTF
TRBJ1-1	TRBV4-1	CASSQGWGGGRDTEAFF
TRBJ2-5	TRBV7-2	CASSLRQGVVQGETQYF
TRBJ1-2	TRBV2	CASRDDRGLSGYTF
TRBJ1-4	TRBV4-3	CASSQDGTAKKLFF
TRBJ2-3	TRBV7-2	CASSLALSSGNTDTQYF
TRBJ2-1	TRBV5-1	CASSTGTHNEQFF
TRBJ2-1	TRBV4-1	CASSPGLAGEGNEQFF
TRBJ2-5	TRBV19	CASSIPEVSGTQYF
TRBJ1-1	TRBV27	CASSWLAPGQGSGTEAFF
TRBJ2-1	TRBV2	CASSEIGAGGRLGEQFF
TRBJ2-1	TRBV6-2/TRBV6-3	CASSPYAAGLAGTSNEQFF
TRBJ1-3	TRBV28	CASSSVGWAGNTIYF
TRBJ2-1	TRBV5-1	CASSWTLAEQFF
TRBJ2-3	TRBV5-6	CASSSEARDTQYF
TRBJ2-5	TRBV25-1	CASRTGEETQYF
TRBJ2-2	TRBV7-2	CASSLGWPANTGELFF
TRBJ2-2	TRBV7-2	CASSSQGSAGELFF
TRBJ2-4	TRBV4-2	CASSQWPTGRISIQYF
TRBJ2-2	TRBV10-3	CATRGGTGGTGELFF
TRBJ2-1	TRBV20-1	CSASRLRGTYNEQFF
TRBJ2-2	TRBV6-5	CASSYRGGSWTGELFF
TRBJ2-5	TRBV6-2/TRBV6-3	CASSYPTRTLLREGETQYF
TRBJ1-2	TRBV7-9	CASSLAAGADGYTF
TRBJ1-2	TRBV19	CASIGDNYGYTF
TRBJ1-2	TRBV27	CASRGGWGFYGYTF
TRBJ1-5	TRBV4-3	CASSPSAGNQPQHF
TRBJ2-1	TRBV18	CASSPGQGANEQFF
TRBJ2-4	TRBV6-5	CATRGIGAKNIQYF
TRBJ2-3	TRBV3-1/TRBV3-2	CASSQGAGDADTQYF
TRBJ1-2	TRBV24-1	CATSDPGTGNYGYTF
TRBJ1-4	TRBV19	CASSVGGGTNEKLFF
TRBJ2-5	TRBV28	CASSFLLAGEETQYF
TRBJ1-3	TRBV7-6	CASSSQGPISGNTIYF
TRBJ2-2	TRBV10-3	CAISGRGRAPNTGELFF
TRBJ2-2	TRBV27	CATSAGVRSTGELFF
TRBJ2-1	TRBV5-4	CASSLRGDNEQFF
TRBJ1-4	TRBV7-9	CASSEGTKKLFF
TRBJ2-2	TRBV7-9	CASSLFRLAHGELFF
TRBJ1-2	TRBV21-1	CASSKSKDRANYGYTF
TRBJ1-6	TRBV9	CASSPLGQGYNSPLHF
TRBJ1-1	TRBV5-1	CASSAGGFDTEAFF
TRBJ1-1	TRBV7-9	CASSVTRGEARDTEAFF
TRBJ1-4	TRBV9	CASSVEPGQGAIATNEKLFF
TRBJ1-2	TRBV16	CASSQAGEGGEGYTF
TRBJ1-1	TRBV5-6	CASRRGRGFTEAFF